These T cell receptor beta chains were read from a single sample in a study of T-cell memory formation after mild COVID-19. TCRdb re-called the 5' RACE reads through MiXCR, storing one row per CDR3 protein. Of around 250,000 distinct CDR3 sequences listed, more than 8% were seen once; the top ten hold roughly 21%. The sequencing sample was made of PBMCs or a T cell subset sorted from them (not recorded which). These receptors all come from a man aged 18 to 29 who had mild COVID-19 (a few samples of this study predate the infection). Cell type and time point are not known. The CDR3 runs from the conserved cysteine through the conserved F or W. The D gene is left open where the match is weak. Clone size is not always given. Where it is, it says once, few, many or a class for expanded clones.

V gene	J gene	D gene	clone size	CDR3 protein	CDR3 DNA
TRBV5-1	TRBJ2-2	TRBD1	many	CASSLGQGANTGELFF	TGCGCCAGCAGCTTGGGACAGGGCGCGAACACCGGGGAGCTGTTTTTT
TRBV19	TRBJ1-2	.	few	CASSMQVDYGYTF	TGTGCCAGTAGTATGCAGGTGGACTATGGCTACACCTTC
TRBV5-1	TRBJ2-1	TRBD1	few	CASSLGTGSNEQFF	TGCGCCAGCAGCTTGGGGACAGGGTCGAATGAGCAGTTCTTC
TRBV3-1	TRBJ2-4	.	.	CASSPRQGAKNIQYF	TGTGCCAGCAGCCCCAGGCAGGGGGCCAAAAACATTCAGTACTTC
TRBV29-1	TRBJ2-3	.	.	CIVCTGSADTQYF	TGCATCGTTTGTACAGGGAGCGCAGATACGCAGTATTTT
TRBV7-8	TRBJ2-2	.	few	CASSLVAGRGIYTGELFF	TGTGCCAGCAGCTTAGTGGCAGGGCGAGGTATCTACACCGGGGAGCTGTTTTTT
TRBV6-4	TRBJ1-1	.	few	CASSGEAEAFF	TGTGCCAGCAGTGGGGAGGCGGAAGCTTTCTTT
TRBV18	TRBJ1-1	TRBD1	few	CASSPSDRGQAFF	TGTGCCAGCTCACCCTCGGACAGGGGGCAGGCTTTCTTT
TRBV6-6	TRBJ1-3	.	few	CASIEASSGNTIYF	TGTGCCAGCATTGAAGCCTCCTCTGGAAACACCATATATTTT
TRBV4-1	TRBJ1-1	TRBD1	few	CASSQGRGQGAPTAEAFF	TGCGCCAGCAGCCAAGGAAGGGGACAGGGGGCCCCCACGGCTGAAGCTTTCTTT
TRBV20-1	TRBJ1-2	TRBD1	few	CSARGTGGLGGYTF	TGCAGTGCTAGGGGGACAGGAGGTCTAGGAGGCTACACCTTC
TRBV12-3/TRBV12-4	TRBJ1-5	.	.	CASSLTGGRNQPQHF	TGTGCCAGCAGTTTGACCGGAGGTCGCAATCAGCCCCAGCATTTT
TRBV20-1	TRBJ1-2	.	few	CSAPDEAYGYTF	TGCAGTGCTCCCGACGAAGCCTATGGCTACACCTTC
TRBV10-2	TRBJ2-3	.	.	CASLGYTDTQYF	TGCGCCAGCTTGGGGTATACAGATACGCAGTATTTT
TRBV5-1	TRBJ2-1	.	.	CASSERVGEQFF	TGCGCCAGCAGCGAGCGAGTTGGTGAGCAGTTCTTC
TRBV12-3/TRBV12-4	TRBJ1-5	.	.	CARAGDQPQHF	TGTGCCAGAGCAGGGGATCAGCCCCAGCATTTT
TRBV7-2	TRBJ2-4	TRBD1	many	CASRRGIRQGYIQYF	TGTGCCAGCAGGAGGGGTATTAGACAGGGATACATTCAGTACTTC
TRBV19	TRBJ2-3	.	.	CASSMERTTDTQYF	TGTGCCAGTAGTATGGAGCGGACCACAGATACGCAGTATTTT
TRBV7-6	TRBJ2-7	.	.	CASSLALAGQGYEQYF	TGTGCCAGCAGCTTAGCGTTGGCAGGGCAGGGGTACGAGCAGTACTTC
TRBV3-1	TRBJ1-5	.	.	CASSQVSGIEQPQHF	TGTGCCAGCAGCCAAGTCTCTGGGATAGAGCAGCCCCAGCATTTT
TRBV5-1	TRBJ1-3	TRBD1	few	CASSSGQGAGNTIYF	TGCGCCAGCAGCTCGGGACAGGGGGCTGGAAACACCATATATTTT
TRBV6-2/TRBV6-3	TRBJ2-2	TRBD1	.	CASGRTGGTGELFF	TGTGCCAGCGGCCGGACAGGGGGAACCGGGGAGCTGTTTTTT
TRBV7-2	TRBJ2-3	TRBD2	many	CASSFVAGTDTQYF	TGTGCCAGCAGCTTCGTAGCGGGGACAGATACGCAGTATTTT
TRBV6-2/TRBV6-3	TRBJ2-3	TRBD2	.	CASLPGASGANTQYF	TGTGCCAGCCTTCCCGGGGCTAGCGGGGCCAATACGCAGTATTTT
TRBV5-1	TRBJ1-4	.	few	CASSLTDSSTNEKLFF	TGCGCCAGCAGCTTGACCGACAGTTCAACTAATGAAAAACTGTTTTTT
TRBV13	TRBJ2-1	TRBD2	.	CASSLERGAYNEQFF	TGTGCCAGCAGCTTAGAGCGGGGGGCTTACAATGAGCAGTTCTTC
TRBV4-1	TRBJ2-7	.	.	CASSQANGGEQYF	TGCGCCAGCAGCCAAGCCAACGGCGGGGAGCAGTACTTC
TRBV7-2	TRBJ2-6	.	.	CASASFLWRANVLTF	TGTGCCAGCGCCAGCTTTCTCTGGAGGGCCAACGTCCTGACTTTC
TRBV5-1	TRBJ2-1	.	few	CASSLAGRHEDEQFF	TGCGCCAGCAGCCTAGCCGGACGCCACGAGGATGAGCAGTTCTTC
TRBV7-2	TRBJ2-2	.	few	CASSGGLFPGELFF	TGTGCCAGCAGCGGGGGTTTGTTCCCTGGGGAGCTGTTTTTT
TRBV12-3/TRBV12-4	TRBJ2-7	.	few	CASSFTVGEEQYF	TGTGCCAGCAGTTTCACTGTGGGTGAGGAGCAGTACTTC
TRBV7-2	TRBJ2-1	.	few	CASSPPGGGSYNEQFF	TGTGCCAGCAGCCCCCCTGGAGGTGGCTCCTACAATGAGCAGTTCTTC
TRBV3-1	TRBJ1-2	.	few	CASSHSEEIYGYTF	TGTGCCAGCAGCCACTCAGAAGAGATTTATGGCTACACCTTC
TRBV15	TRBJ1-5	.	.	CATSREPGRNQPQHF	TGTGCCACCAGCAGAGAACCAGGACGCAATCAGCCCCAGCATTTT
TRBV5-1	TRBJ1-2	TRBD1	.	CASSLQGQGAIGYTF	TGCGCCAGCAGCTTGCAGGGACAGGGGGCTATTGGCTACACCTTC
TRBV12-3/TRBV12-4	TRBJ2-5	.	.	CASSRGRQAPSRTQYF	TGTGCCAGCAGTCGCGGTCGACAGGCTCCTAGTCGGACCCAGTACTTC
TRBV13	TRBJ2-2	.	few	CASSLPQGGNTGELFF	TGTGCCAGCAGTCTTCCCCAAGGGGGGAACACCGGGGAGCTGTTTTTT
TRBV24-1	TRBJ2-1	.	many	CATSDDNRDEQFF	TGTGCCACCAGTGATGACAACAGGGATGAGCAGTTCTTC
TRBV6-6	TRBJ2-5	.	few	CASSPRLPGPGGETQYF	TGTGCCAGCAGTCCTCGCCTACCGGGCCCCGGGGGAGAGACCCAGTACTTC
TRBV7-9	TRBJ2-1	.	.	CASSESGGAPYNEQFF	TGTGCCAGCAGCGAAAGTGGGGGGGCGCCCTACAATGAGCAGTTCTTC
TRBV7-9	TRBJ1-4	.	.	CASSPGRGEKLFF	TGTGCCAGCAGCCCCGGACGCGGTGAAAAACTGTTTTTT
TRBV6-2/TRBV6-3	TRBJ2-3	.	.	CASSYAPVTDTQYF	TGTGCCAGCAGTTACGCTCCAGTCACAGATACGCAGTATTTT
TRBV7-8	TRBJ1-2	TRBD1	.	CASSRRTGGTYGYTF	TGTGCCAGCAGCCGGCGGACAGGGGGTACCTATGGCTACACCTTC
TRBV4-3	TRBJ2-5	TRBD2	few	CASSQAGLQQETQYF	TGCGCCAGCAGCCAAGCGGGACTACAACAAGAGACCCAGTACTTC
TRBV7-9	TRBJ1-5	.	.	CASSLVGGQPQHF	TGTGCCAGCAGCTTAGTGGGGGGACAGCCCCAGCATTTT
TRBV6-1	TRBJ1-1	.	few	CASSVGTPNTEAFF	TGTGCCAGCAGTGTAGGGACACCAAACACTGAAGCTTTCTTT
TRBV23-1	TRBJ2-2	.	.	CASRSGELFF	TGCGCCAGCCGATCCGGGGAGCTGTTTTTT
TRBV18	TRBJ1-1	TRBD1	few	CASSPLDDRGTEAFF	TGTGCCAGCTCACCACTCGACGACAGGGGCACTGAAGCTTTCTTT
TRBV20-1	TRBJ2-7	.	.	CSAKAPGVYEQYF	TGCAGTGCTAAAGCTCCAGGCGTCTACGAGCAGTACTTC
TRBV5-1	TRBJ2-1	.	.	CASSFRRGDNEQFF	TGCGCCAGCAGCTTCAGGCGGGGCGACAATGAGCAGTTCTTC